This T cell receptor (beta chain) is drawn from a study of regulatory T cells in long-lasting Graves disease. Study conclusions and caveats: Accuracy may have been reduced by the small sample size.

Combining iRepertoire HTBI primers with Arm-PCR of CDR3 regions, the authors built TCR beta libraries. TCRdb processed the multiplex PCR reads anew with MiXCR; each CDR3 protein has one entry. The sample yields 450,000 to 700,000 distinct CDR3 sequences, less than 15% seen once. CDR1 is DFQATT and CDR2 is SNEGSKA in the germline V gene (reference sequence). The V and J ends lost 4 bases and 6 bases, in that order; junction bases with no gene match: 10. This CDR3 has 14 residues. Specified time point: newly diagnosed GD, antithyroid drugs for less than 3 months. There was RNA extracted from PBMCs, and the TCR library was made from it. Diagnoses of Graves' disease were made by American Thyroid Association guidelines. A blood draw put around 9 milliliters of peripheral blood into EDTA tubes. Ten or more counts support this clonotype. Its antigen is undetermined. These data also formed part of another study, on T cells in Graves' hyperthyroidism and ophthalmopathy. From that paper: Within blood appeared most thyroid clonotypes that had expanded above 0.001.

Here the sequenced sample was peripheral blood mononuclear cells (PBMCs), taken at new diagnosis, from a patient treated with antithyroid drugs. The chain is built from TRBV20-1 and TRBJ2-3; 7 positions agree with TRBD2. The source is a man younger than 40 with Graves disease. The CDR3 coding sequence is TGCAGTGCTAAGAGAGTGGCGGGAGACGATACGCAGTATTTT. Encoded protein: CSAKRVAGDDTQYF.